The 5 T cell receptor beta chains below all came from one sample that was sequenced in a study of spatial heterogeneity in lung cancer. Described time point: sample taken at primary tumor resection. Unsorted samples of tumor, nontumor lung or frozen PBMC had their whole RNA sequenced. TCRdb called the 5' RACE reads again in MiXCR, with one record for every CDR3 protein. The sample lists 4,000 or so distinct CDR3 sequences, around 8.4% occurring once. The sample in question was PBMCs, obtained at surgery. The origin of the receptors is a female donor with early-stage non-small cell lung cancer.

As regards this clonotype: A much more abundant neighbour one base away suggests this may be a read error. The chain carries TRBV9 and TRBJ1-2; no clear D. The germline CDR1 and CDR2 sequences are SGDLS and YYNGEE. CDR3 length: 13 amino acids. CDR3 in amino acids: CVSSVSPRNGYTF. The DNA of the CDR3 is TGTGTCAGCAGCGTATCCCCCAGGAATGGCTACACCTTC.

Ten or more counts support this clonotype. This chain connects TRBV7-8 to TRBJ2-3, with 8 bases matching TRBD2. V lost 3 bases and J lost 6; bases outside the gene matches: 5. CDR3 length: 14 residues. Per the germline V gene, CDR1 is SGHVS and CDR2 is FQNEAQ. The CDR3 sequence is CASSLGGLGDTQYF. The CDR3 coding sequence is TGTGCCAGCAGCTTGGGGGGACTAGGGGATACGCAGTATTTT.

This clonotype came up a few times. The genes are TRBV28 and TRBJ1-2; D remains unclear. V lost 3 bases, J lost 5 bases, and 7 bases lay in between. Looked up from germline, CDR1 is MDHEN and CDR2 is SYDVKM. The CDR3 runs 12 residues. The CDR3 is CASSLSDYGYTF. CDR3 coding DNA: TGTGCCAGCAGTTTGTCTGATTATGGCTACACCTTC.

This clonotype is medium-sized by share. The chain has TRBV28 and TRBJ2-3; 9 bases are shared with TRBD1. V shed 4 bases and J 3 bases; nucleotides not matched to a gene: 8. The CDR3 consists of 16 residues. Germline V gives CDR1 MDHEN, CDR2 SYDVKM. Written as DNA, the CDR3 is TGTGCCAGCAGTTCCCCGGGACAGGGCCTTACAGATACGCAGTATTTT. Protein: CASSSPGQGLTDTQYF.

This clonotype appeared many times. This chain connects TRBV19 to TRBJ2-7; 7 positions agree with TRBD1. V gave up 9 bases and J gave up 1 base; unmatched junction bases: 9. This CDR3 spans 14 amino acids. CDR1 is LNHDA and CDR2 is SQIVND in the germline V gene (reference sequence). The CDR3 coding sequence is TGTGCCAGGGACCACGGGACAGTATCCTACGAGCAGTACTTC. Protein product: CARDHGTVSYEQYF.